This is a list of T cell receptor beta chains from one sample in a study of CD8 T cells in Susac syndrome. TCRdb recomputed calls from the immunoSEQ multiplex PCR reads with MiXCR, one row per CDR3 protein. The sample has tens of thousands of distinct CDR3 sequences; 96% are singletons. Sequenced: CD8+ T cells from PBMCs. The source of these receptors is a human donor with Susac syndrome. CDR3s leave out the opening cysteine and the closing phenylalanine or tryptophan. The order of the fields is CDR3 length, V gene, CDR3 protein.

len: 9
v_gene: TRBV7-8
CDR3aa: ASSLGWGQF

len: 11
v_gene: TRBV7-9
CDR3aa: ASSWWDSYEQY

len: 11
v_gene: TRBV7-3
CDR3aa: ASSWAAQDEQF

len: 13
v_gene: TRBV9
CDR3aa: ASSVGPLVNNEQF

len: 13
v_gene: TRBV20-1
CDR3aa: SATYSGGRSETQY

len: 12
v_gene: TRBV30
CDR3aa: AWSTGQGTYEQY

len: 12
v_gene: TRBV7-2
CDR3aa: ASSIQVLGYGYT

len: 11
v_gene: TRBV6-6
CDR3aa: ASRTGTSYEQY

len: 13
v_gene: TRBV5-4
CDR3aa: ASSSGTGGDYGYT

len: 11
v_gene: TRBV28
CDR3aa: ASTGQGTSPLH

len: 11
v_gene: TRBV30
CDR3aa: AWSGVRDPGYT

len: 14
v_gene: TRBV15
CDR3aa: ATSSTLGTGDHEQY

len: 13
v_gene: TRBV20-1
CDR3aa: SAGFHVGSVETQY

len: 10
v_gene: TRBV10-3
CDR3aa: AISDTGNEQY

len: 10
v_gene: TRBV20-1
CDR3aa: SASGPLDEQY

len: 14
v_gene: TRBV7-9
CDR3aa: ASSSATGRAYNEQF

len: 13
v_gene: TRBV5-1
CDR3aa: ASSLVDTGNYGYT

len: 16
v_gene: TRBV20-1
CDR3aa: SARVGTGVSLFGYGYT

len: 11
v_gene: TRBV6-1
CDR3aa: ASNWDRDYEQY

len: 11
v_gene: TRBV20-1
CDR3aa: SASVGLQETQY

len: 12
v_gene: TRBV20-1
CDR3aa: SATRDRGLYGYT

len: 11
v_gene: TRBV6-1
CDR3aa: ASSFGEGEKLF

len: 13
v_gene: TRBV3-1
CDR3aa: ASSQDWGGQNIQY

len: 11
v_gene: TRBV14
CDR3aa: ASSRSEAYGYT

len: 9
v_gene: TRBV12-3/TRBV12-4
CDR3aa: AAGGTDTQY

len: 10
v_gene: TRBV27
CDR3aa: ASSPGQREAF

len: 13
v_gene: TRBV20-1
CDR3aa: SQSRGGGLSYEQY

len: 13
v_gene: TRBV5-1
CDR3aa: ASSLARGSADEQF

len: 12
v_gene: TRBV30
CDR3aa: AWSEGQGAGEQY

len: 15
v_gene: TRBV4-3
CDR3aa: ASSQAYRTGDNSPLH

len: 11
v_gene: TRBV30
CDR3aa: AWNRRGRTEAF

len: 12
v_gene: TRBV6-2/TRBV6-3
CDR3aa: ASSWVAGTGELF